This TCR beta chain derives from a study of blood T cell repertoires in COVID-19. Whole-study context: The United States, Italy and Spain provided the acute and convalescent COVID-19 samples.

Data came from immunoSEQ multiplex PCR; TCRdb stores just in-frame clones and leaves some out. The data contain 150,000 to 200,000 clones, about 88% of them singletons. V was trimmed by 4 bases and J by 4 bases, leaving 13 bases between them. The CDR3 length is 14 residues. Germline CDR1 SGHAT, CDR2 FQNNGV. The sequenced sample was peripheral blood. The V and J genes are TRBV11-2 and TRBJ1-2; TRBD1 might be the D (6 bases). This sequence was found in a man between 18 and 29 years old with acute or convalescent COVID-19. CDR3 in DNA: TGTGCCAGCAGCTCGCAGGGGTTGTCCTATGGCTACACCTTC. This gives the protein CASSSQGLSYGYTF. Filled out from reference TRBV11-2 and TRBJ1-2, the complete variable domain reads EAGVAQSPRYKIIEKRQSVAFWCNPISGHATLYWYQQILGQGPKLLIQFQNNGVVDDSQLPKDRFSAERLKGVDSTLKIQPAKLEDSAVYLCASSSQGLSYGYTFGSGTRLTVV.